The clone carrying this TCR beta chain was seen more than once but under ten times. Its matching antigen is unknown. This specimen belongs to a study of T cells in localized non-small cell lung cancer. Profiling relied on immunoSEQ multiplex PCR, and the TCRdb table lists in-frame clones only, not all of them. The sample consists of about 33,000 clones, 90% of them appearing once. Findings and limits, study-wide: The greatest T cell clonality was found in uninvolved adjacent lung (higher than in tumor). Analysis by sequencing included only one tumor region, so heterogeneity remains possible. Prolonged overall survival went with higher T cell density in the blood.

In germline, CDR1 is SGHRS, CDR2 YFSETQ. There are 13 residues in the CDR3. Deletions cut 6 bases from V and 2 bases from J, with 11 bases between. This clonotype was obtained from a man between 40 and 70 years old with stage I lung adenocarcinoma. The chain joins TRBV5-1 to TRBJ1-1, with D hard to call. Material: peripheral blood, obtained before any cancer treatment. Here the CDR3 DNA reads TGCGCCAGCAAATCCTCCAGCAACACTGAAGCTTTCTTT. Translating gives CASKSSSNTEAFF.